This TCR beta chain was retrieved from a study of T cell responses to AZD1222 COVID-19 vaccine. Overall study context: Samples with a second dose at about 4 or about 12 weeks were pooled together. Study-wide points: Rises in breadth and depth of Spike-specific TCRs came after two AZD1222 doses.

Turning to this clone: The antigen is unknown.

Germline V gene lookup returns CDR1 GTSNPN and CDR2 SVGIG (reference sequence). The CDR3 has 9 amino acids. TCRdb keeps only in-frame clones here, not all; method: immunoSEQ multiplex PCR. Of around 100,000 clones listed, 90% to 95% are singletons. This rearrangement joins TRBV30 to TRBJ1-5; D is ambiguous. This sequence originates from an adult in good health. This specimen was peripheral blood, taken on day 0 of AZD1222 vaccination. The CDR3 sequence is CWSNQPQHF. The CDR3 nucleotides are TGTTGGAGCAATCAGCCCCAGCATTTT.